This T cell receptor (beta chain) emerged from a study of spatial heterogeneity in lung cancer. V lost 4 bases and J lost 4; bases outside the gene matches: 5. Germline V gene sequence: CDR1 SGHDN, CDR2 FVKESK. The CDR3 is 14 residues long. Regarding this clonotype: The target antigen is unknown.

The sample's time point: sample taken at primary tumor resection. Each TCR cDNA molecule bore a unique molecular identifier. TCRdb reprocessed the 5' RACE reads via MiXCR and lists one record per CDR3 protein. The sample has fewer than 11,000 distinct CDR3 sequences, roughly an eighth seen once; the top ten hold about 11%. Overall study findings and caveats: Counts of expanded intratumoral alpha and beta TCRs tracked tumor mutation counts.

The J gene is TRBJ1-1, the V gene TRBV14; 8 bases are shared with TRBD1. The clonotype originates from a male donor with early-stage non-small cell lung cancer. Material: lung tumor tissue, obtained at surgery. The CDR3 region is CASSLRQGSTEAFF. In DNA form, the CDR3 reads TGTGCCAGCAGCCTGCGACAGGGGAGCACTGAAGCTTTCTTT.